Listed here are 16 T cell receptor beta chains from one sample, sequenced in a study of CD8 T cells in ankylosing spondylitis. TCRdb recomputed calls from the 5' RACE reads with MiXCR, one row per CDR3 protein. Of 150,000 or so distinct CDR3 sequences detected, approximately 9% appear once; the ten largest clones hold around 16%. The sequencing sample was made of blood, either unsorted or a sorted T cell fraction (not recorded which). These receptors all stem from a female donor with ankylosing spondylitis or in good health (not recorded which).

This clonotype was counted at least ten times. This CDR3 reads CSVYQENEQFF. CDR3 bases: TGCAGCGTTTATCAAGAAAATGAGCAGTTCTTC. The chain has TRBV29-1 and TRBJ2-1, with D hard to call. CDR1 is SQVTM, CDR2 ANQGSEA, per germline. The CDR3 is made up of 11 amino acids. V lost 5 bases and J 7 bases, leaving 9 bases between the germline ends.

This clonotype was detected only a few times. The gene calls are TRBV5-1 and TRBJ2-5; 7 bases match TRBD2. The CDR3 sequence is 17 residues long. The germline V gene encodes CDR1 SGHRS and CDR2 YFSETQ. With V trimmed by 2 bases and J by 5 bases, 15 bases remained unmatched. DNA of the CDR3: TGCGCCAGCAGCTTTTTTCCGTCGGCGGGAGAGGGGGAGACCCAGTACTTC. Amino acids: CASSFFPSAGEGETQYF.

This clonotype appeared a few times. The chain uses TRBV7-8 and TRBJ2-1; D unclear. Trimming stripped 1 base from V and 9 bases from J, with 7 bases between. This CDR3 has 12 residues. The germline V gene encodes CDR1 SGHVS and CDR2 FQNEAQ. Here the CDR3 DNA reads TGTGCCAGCAGCTTAGAGGATAGTGAGCAGTTCTTC. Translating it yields CASSLEDSEQFF.

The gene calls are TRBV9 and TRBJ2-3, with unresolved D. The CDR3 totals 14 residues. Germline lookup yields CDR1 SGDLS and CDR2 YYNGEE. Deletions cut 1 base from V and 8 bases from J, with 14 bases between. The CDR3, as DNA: TGTGCCAGCAGCGTATCTGGGTCCTTAGGTACGCAGTATTTT. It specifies CASSVSGSLGTQYF. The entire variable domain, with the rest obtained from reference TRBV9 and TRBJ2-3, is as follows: DSGVTQTPKHLITATGQRVTLRCSPRSGDLSVYWYQQSLDQGLQFLIQYYNGEERAKGNILERFSAQQFPDLHSELNLSSLELGDSALYFCASSVSGSLGTQYFGPGTRLTVL.

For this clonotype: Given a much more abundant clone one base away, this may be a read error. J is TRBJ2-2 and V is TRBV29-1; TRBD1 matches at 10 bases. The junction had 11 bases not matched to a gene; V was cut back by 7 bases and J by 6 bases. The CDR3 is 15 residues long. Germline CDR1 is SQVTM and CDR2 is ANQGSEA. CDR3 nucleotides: TGCAGCGCTGCCCTGGGACAGGGGCGCCCCGGGGAGCTGTTTTTT. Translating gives CSAALGQGRPGELFF.

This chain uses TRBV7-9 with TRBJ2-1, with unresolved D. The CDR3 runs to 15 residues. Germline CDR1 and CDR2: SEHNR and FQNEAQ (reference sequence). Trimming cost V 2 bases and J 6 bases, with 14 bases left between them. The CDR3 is CASSLLGDLGNEQFF. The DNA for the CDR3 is TGTGCCAGCAGCTTATTAGGAGATTTGGGCAATGAGCAGTTCTTC.

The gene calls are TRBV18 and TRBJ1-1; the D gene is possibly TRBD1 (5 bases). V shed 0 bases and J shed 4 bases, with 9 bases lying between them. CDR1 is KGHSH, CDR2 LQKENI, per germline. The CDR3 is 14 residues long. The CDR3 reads CASSPPGLGTEAFF. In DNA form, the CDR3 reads TGTGCCAGCTCACCACCGGGGCTAGGCACTGAAGCTTTCTTT.

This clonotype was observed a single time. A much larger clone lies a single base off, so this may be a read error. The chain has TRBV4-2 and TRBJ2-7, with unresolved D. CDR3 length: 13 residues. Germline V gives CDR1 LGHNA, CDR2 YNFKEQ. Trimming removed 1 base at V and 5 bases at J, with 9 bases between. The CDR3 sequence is CASSQAMEHEQYF. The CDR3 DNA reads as TGTGCCAGCAGCCAAGCGATGGAGCACGAGCAGTACTTC.

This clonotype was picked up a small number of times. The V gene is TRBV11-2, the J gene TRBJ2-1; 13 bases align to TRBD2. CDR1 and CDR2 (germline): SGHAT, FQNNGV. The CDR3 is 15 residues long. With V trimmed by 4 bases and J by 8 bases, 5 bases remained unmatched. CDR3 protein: CASSWTSGSGDEQFF. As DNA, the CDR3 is TGTGCCAGCAGCTGGACTAGCGGGAGCGGGGATGAGCAGTTCTTC.

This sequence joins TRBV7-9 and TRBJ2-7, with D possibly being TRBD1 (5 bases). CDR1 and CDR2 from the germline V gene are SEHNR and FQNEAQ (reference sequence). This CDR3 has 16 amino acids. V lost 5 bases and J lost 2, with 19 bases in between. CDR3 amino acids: CASSGMHRTPTYEQYF. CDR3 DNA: TGTGCCAGCAGCGGAATGCACAGGACACCGACCTACGAGCAGTACTTC.

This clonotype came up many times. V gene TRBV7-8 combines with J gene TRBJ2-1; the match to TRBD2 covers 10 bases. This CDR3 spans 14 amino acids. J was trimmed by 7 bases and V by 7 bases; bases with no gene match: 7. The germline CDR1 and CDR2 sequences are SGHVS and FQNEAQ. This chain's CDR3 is CASTQSGRGNEQFF. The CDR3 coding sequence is TGTGCCAGCACCCAAAGCGGGAGGGGAAATGAGCAGTTCTTC. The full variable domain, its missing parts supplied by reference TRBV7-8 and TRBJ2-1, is GAGVSQSPRYKVAKRGQDVALRCDPISGHVSLFWYQQALGQGPEFLTYFQNEAQLDKSGLPSDRFFAERPEGSVSTLKIQRTQQEDSAVYLCASTQSGRGNEQFFGPGTRLTVL.

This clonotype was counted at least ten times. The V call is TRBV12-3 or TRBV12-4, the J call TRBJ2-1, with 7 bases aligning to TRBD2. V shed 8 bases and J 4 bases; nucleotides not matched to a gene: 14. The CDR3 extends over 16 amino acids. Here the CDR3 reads CASYPRAGRTYNEQFF. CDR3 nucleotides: TGTGCCAGCTACCCCCGGGCCGGGAGGACTTACAATGAGCAGTTCTTC.

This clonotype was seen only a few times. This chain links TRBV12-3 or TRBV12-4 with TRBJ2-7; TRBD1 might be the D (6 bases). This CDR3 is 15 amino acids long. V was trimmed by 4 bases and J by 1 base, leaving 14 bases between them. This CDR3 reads CASSSPKTGSYEQYF. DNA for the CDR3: TGTGCCAGCAGTTCGCCCAAGACAGGTTCCTACGAGCAGTACTTC.

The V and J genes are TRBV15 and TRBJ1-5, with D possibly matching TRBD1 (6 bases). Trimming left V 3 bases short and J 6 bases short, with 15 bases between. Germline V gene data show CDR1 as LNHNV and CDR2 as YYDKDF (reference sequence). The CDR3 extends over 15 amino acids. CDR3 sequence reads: CATSREGVGGQPQHF. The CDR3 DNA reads TGTGCCACCAGCAGGGAGGGGGTCGGGGGTCAGCCCCAGCATTTT.

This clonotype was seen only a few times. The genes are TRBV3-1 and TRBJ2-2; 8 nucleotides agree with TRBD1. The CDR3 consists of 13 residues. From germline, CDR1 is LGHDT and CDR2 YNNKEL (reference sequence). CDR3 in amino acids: CASQGATTGELFF. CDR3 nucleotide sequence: TGTGCTTCGCAGGGGGCGACCACCGGGGAGCTGTTTTTT.

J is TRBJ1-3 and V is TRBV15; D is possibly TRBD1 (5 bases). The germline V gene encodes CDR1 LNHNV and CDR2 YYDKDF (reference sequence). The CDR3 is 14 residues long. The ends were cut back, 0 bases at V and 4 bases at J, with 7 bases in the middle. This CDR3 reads CATSRDRDGNTIYF. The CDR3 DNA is TGTGCCACCAGCAGAGACAGGGACGGAAACACCATATATTTT.